The source of this T cell receptor beta chain is a study of early T cells in non-severe SARS-CoV-2 infection. For the study at large: Sequencing targeted bulk RNA from unsorted whole blood, leaving chains unpaired.

This clonotype has more than one count but fewer than ten. Each CDR3 protein gets one entry after TCRdb re-called the 5' RACE reads with MiXCR. Here the sample spans roughly 60,000 distinct CDR3 sequences, more than 6.5% being singletons. V was clipped by 2 bases and J by 6 bases, with 10 bases between them. Germline V gene data show CDR1 as MNHEY and CDR2 as SVGAGI. The CDR3 spans 13 residues. The sequence derives from an adult who was a healthcare worker with PCR-confirmed SARS-CoV-2 infection or an uninfected control (not recorded which). The gene calls are TRBV6-5 and TRBJ1-1; no reliable D call. The sample in question was whole blood, obtained at baseline. The CDR3 bases are TGTGCCAGCAGTTACAATCCCGAGTCTGAAGCTTTCTTT. Its protein is CASSYNPESEAFF.